The 21 T cell receptor beta chains listed next were all sequenced from one sample in a study of OX40 agonist ivuxolimab in advanced cancers. Assay: immunoSEQ multiplex PCR; the TCRdb copy retains only in-frame clones and omits some. The repertoire has 10,000 or so clones, approximately 84% of them found once; the top ten carry about 16%. The sequencing here drew on CD4+ or CD8+ T cells sorted from blood, taken in a trial of the OX40 agonist ivuxolimab. Receptors were obtained from an adult with an advanced solid tumor such as melanoma, head and neck, liver or kidney cancer.

This chain connects TRBV9 to TRBJ1-2; D remains unclear. The CDR3 spans 15 residues. The V gene lost 0 bases and the J gene lost 3 bases, with 12 bases spanning the gap. The V gene's germline CDR1 is SGDLS and CDR2 YYNGEE. CDR3 sequence: CASSVEGHNYYGYTF. The DNA of the CDR3 is TGTGCCAGCAGCGTAGAAGGGCATAACTACTATGGCTACACCTTC.

V and J are TRBV19 and TRBJ2-5; D may be TRBD1 or TRBD2 (5 bases each). CDR3 length equals 15 residues. Trimming left V 3 bases short and J 2 bases short, with 13 bases between. The V gene's germline CDR1 is LNHDA and CDR2 SQIVND (reference sequence). The CDR3 sequence: CASSMEAGQQETQYF. The DNA of the CDR3 is TGTGCCAGTAGTATGGAGGCAGGGCAGCAAGAGACCCAGTACTTC.

The rearrangement links TRBV19 to TRBJ2-2; D ambiguous. The germline V gene has CDR1 LNHDA and CDR2 SQIVND (reference sequence). This CDR3 is 13 amino acids long. The V gene lost 1 base and the J gene lost 9 bases, with 9 bases spanning the gap. Written as DNA, the CDR3 is TGTGCCAGTAGTATAGGGGCGACAAGGGAGCTGTTTTTT. Amino acids: CASSIGATRELFF.

The rearrangement uses TRBV5-6 and TRBJ2-3; TRBD2 matches 10 bases. This CDR3 spans 16 amino acids. The V gene end was trimmed by 3 bases and the J gene end by 6 bases; junction bases not matched to a gene: 10. The germline CDR1 and CDR2 sequences are SGHDT and YYEEEE. CDR3 DNA sequence: TGTGCCAGCAGCTCACCCGGGACTAGCGCTGGGGATACGCAGTATTTT. It encodes CASSSPGTSAGDTQYF.

The rearrangement uses TRBV7-9 and TRBJ1-1; D is unclear. This CDR3 has 13 amino acids. Trimming shortened V by 1 base and J by 0 bases, and 3 bases separated the two germline ends. Germline V CDR1 and CDR2: SEHNR, FQNEAQ (reference sequence). CDR3 sequence: CASSLDLNTEAFF. The CDR3 DNA reads as TGTGCCAGCAGCTTAGATCTGAACACTGAAGCTTTCTTT.

As for this clone: A read error is likely, as this CDR3 ends without the conserved phenylalanine or tryptophan. This chain connects TRBV6-1 to TRBJ2-7, with no clear D. The CDR3 consists of 16 residues. Germline CDR1 and CDR2: MNHNS and SASEGT. V was shortened by 1 base and J by 3 bases, with 16 bases between the two germline ends. The CDR3 region is CASSEDTGQYVYEQYL. Written as DNA, the CDR3 is TGTGCCAGCAGTGAAGATACGGGCCAGTACGTCTACGAGCAGTACCTC.

The chain recombines TRBV7-6 with TRBJ2-1, with D perhaps TRBD2 (5 bases). Germline V gives CDR1 SGHVS, CDR2 FNYEAQ. The CDR3 spans 16 residues. Trimming took 0 bases from V and 3 from J, leaving 12 bases between them. The CDR3 is CASSLAGRADYNEQFF. In DNA, the CDR3 is TGTGCCAGCAGCTTAGCAGGGCGGGCGGACTACAATGAGCAGTTCTTC.

This chain joins TRBV6-1 and TRBJ2-7; perhaps TRBD1 as D (6 bases). V shed 5 bases and J shed 4 bases, with 15 bases lying between them. The CDR3 length is 14 residues. Germline lookup yields CDR1 MNHNS and CDR2 SASEGT. In DNA form, the CDR3 reads TGTGCCAGCAGTACCACCCCAGGGGTTTACGAGCAGTACTTC. It is translated as CASSTTPGVYEQYF.

V and J are TRBV9 and TRBJ2-3; 15 bases fit TRBD2. V trimming: 1 base; J trimming: 5 bases; junction bases outside the gene matches: 8. This CDR3 region has 18 residues. Germline lookup yields CDR1 SGDLS and CDR2 YYNGEE. The CDR3 sequence is CASSVSGLAGGLKDTQYF. The CDR3 DNA follows: TGTGCCAGCAGCGTAAGTGGACTAGCGGGAGGGTTGAAAGATACGCAGTATTTT.

In DNA, the CDR3 is TGTGCCATCTCCGGGACTAGTCCCACAGATACGCAGTATTTT. Translated, it gives CAISGTSPTDTQYF. The chain uses TRBV10-3 and TRBJ2-3; 8 positions agree with TRBD2. This CDR3 contains 14 residues. V was clipped by 8 bases and J by 2 bases; unmatched bases: 6. Germline V CDR1 and CDR2: ENHRY, SYGVKD.

This chain uses TRBV10-3 with TRBJ2-7; 7 bases agree with TRBD1. J gave up 0 bases and V 10 bases, and 9 bases lay outside the gene matches. The germline CDR1 and CDR2 sequences are ENHRY and SYGVKD. The CDR3 has 14 amino acids. The CDR3 DNA reads TGTGCCACCGCAAGTTCAGGGGGCTCCTACGAGCAGTACTTC. Translated: CATASSGGSYEQYF.

This clone was picked up one time. The chain couples TRBV7-9 to TRBJ2-1; D call uncertain. CDR1 is SEHNR and CDR2 is FQNEAQ in the germline V gene (reference sequence). The CDR3 totals 13 residues. V was trimmed by 0 bases and J by 10 bases, leaving 10 bases between them. In nucleotides, the CDR3 is TGTGCCAGCAGCTTAGCGCTCGGGTTGGAGCAGTTCTTC. As protein: CASSLALGLEQFF. Using reference TRBV7-9 and TRBJ2-1 for the parts outside the CDR3, the full variable domain is DTGVSQNPRHKITKRGQNVTFRCDPISEHNRLYWYRQTLGQGPEFLTYFQNEAQLEKSRLLSDRFSAERPKGSFSTLEIQRTEQGDSAMYLCASSLALGLEQFFGPGTRLTVL.

The rearrangement joins TRBV5-1 to TRBJ1-3, with 7 bases matching TRBD1. The germline gives CDR1 SGHRS, CDR2 YFSETQ. The CDR3 is 15 residues long. V lost 3 bases, J lost 4 bases, and 7 bases stayed unmatched. The CDR3 protein is CASSSTTGMGNTIYF. The DNA for the CDR3 is TGCGCCAGCAGCTCTACGACAGGGATGGGAAACACCATATATTTT. Full variable domain (missing parts from reference TRBV5-1 and TRBJ1-3): KAGVTQTPRYLIKTRGQQVTLSCSPISGHRSVSWYQQTPGQGLQFLFEYFSETQRNKGNFPGRFSGRQFSNSRSEMNVSTLELGDSALYLCASSSTTGMGNTIYFGEGSWLTVV.

The V and J genes are TRBV9 and TRBJ2-7, with 9 bases that match TRBD2. Germline CDR1 is SGDLS and CDR2 is YYNGEE. The junction had 8 bases not matched to a gene; V was cut back by 4 bases and J by 6 bases. There are 14 residues in the CDR3. CDR3 amino acids: CASSTIAGDLEQYF. The CDR3 nucleotides are TGTGCCAGCAGCACTATAGCGGGAGATCTCGAGCAGTACTTC.

This sequence joins TRBV5-8 and TRBJ2-3; a possible D gene is TRBD2 (5 bases). This CDR3 comprises 17 residues. The V end was cut by 4 bases, the J end by 2 bases, with 20 bases between. Germline V CDR1 and CDR2: SGHTS, YDEGEE. The CDR3 region has the DNA TGTGCCAGCAGCCCCCAAGATAGGACTCGTCTCACAGATACGCAGTATTTT. Protein sequence: CASSPQDRTRLTDTQYF.

The chain recombines TRBV29-1 with TRBJ2-1; TRBD2 aligns across 8 bases. The CDR3 spans 15 residues. The J segment lost 0 bases and the V segment lost 1 base, leaving 2 bases of the junction unmatched. Germline lookup yields CDR1 SQVTM and CDR2 ANQGSEA. In DNA form, the CDR3 reads TGCAGCGTTGAAGGGCTAGCGGGCTCCTACAATGAGCAGTTCTTC. It yields the protein CSVEGLAGSYNEQFF.

The chain joins TRBV19 to TRBJ2-7; 12 bases match TRBD1. Germline CDR1 reads LNHDA; CDR2 reads SQIVND (reference sequence). Trimming cost V 8 bases and J 6 bases; bases outside gene matches: 8. The CDR3 is made up of 14 amino acids. The CDR3 loop is CASGPGTGGVEQYF. For the CDR3, the DNA is TGTGCCAGTGGACCCGGGACAGGGGGCGTCGAGCAGTACTTC.

By its share, this clone is medium-sized. The chain couples TRBV19 to TRBJ2-7; possibly TRBD1 for D (6 bases). CDR3 size: 15 residues. V was trimmed by 8 bases and J by 1 base, leaving 18 bases between them. In germline, CDR1 is LNHDA, CDR2 SQIVND (reference sequence). The CDR3 here is CASGYQGGESYEQYF. CDR3 nucleotides: TGTGCCAGTGGATATCAAGGGGGAGAATCCTACGAGCAGTACTTC.

This clone is a singleton in its sample. This chain connects TRBV5-5 to TRBJ2-7; D gene uncertain. The CDR3 totals 12 residues. Germline V gene sequence: CDR1 SGHKS, CDR2 YYEKEE (reference sequence). Trimming pared 3 bases from V and 0 bases from J, leaving 4 bases between. In nucleotides, the CDR3 is TGTGCCAGCAGCTCAATCTCCTACGAGCAGTACTTC. Translation: CASSSISYEQYF.

This chain connects TRBV6-5 to TRBJ2-3; TRBD1 agrees at 8 bases. V lost 5 bases to trimming and J lost 6 bases; unmatched junction nucleotides: 10. Per the germline V gene, CDR1 is MNHEY and CDR2 is SVGAGI. There are 15 residues in the CDR3. This CDR3 reads CASSPRTGSGDTQYF. The CDR3 DNA reads as TGTGCCAGCAGTCCACGGACAGGGTCAGGGGATACGCAGTATTTT.

Details on this clone: Distinct nucleotide sequences in the sample also encode this CDR3. The chain combines TRBV9 with TRBJ2-7, with D perhaps being TRBD1 or TRBD2 (5 bases each). Between the trimmed V and J ends, which lost 4 bases and 2 bases, there was a span of 16 bases. CDR1 is SGDLS, CDR2 YYNGEE, per germline. This CDR3 is 15 amino acids long. The CDR3 protein is CASSPSAGSTYEQYF. The CDR3 nucleotides read TGTGCCAGCAGCCCCTCGGCAGGGAGTACCTACGAGCAGTACTTC.